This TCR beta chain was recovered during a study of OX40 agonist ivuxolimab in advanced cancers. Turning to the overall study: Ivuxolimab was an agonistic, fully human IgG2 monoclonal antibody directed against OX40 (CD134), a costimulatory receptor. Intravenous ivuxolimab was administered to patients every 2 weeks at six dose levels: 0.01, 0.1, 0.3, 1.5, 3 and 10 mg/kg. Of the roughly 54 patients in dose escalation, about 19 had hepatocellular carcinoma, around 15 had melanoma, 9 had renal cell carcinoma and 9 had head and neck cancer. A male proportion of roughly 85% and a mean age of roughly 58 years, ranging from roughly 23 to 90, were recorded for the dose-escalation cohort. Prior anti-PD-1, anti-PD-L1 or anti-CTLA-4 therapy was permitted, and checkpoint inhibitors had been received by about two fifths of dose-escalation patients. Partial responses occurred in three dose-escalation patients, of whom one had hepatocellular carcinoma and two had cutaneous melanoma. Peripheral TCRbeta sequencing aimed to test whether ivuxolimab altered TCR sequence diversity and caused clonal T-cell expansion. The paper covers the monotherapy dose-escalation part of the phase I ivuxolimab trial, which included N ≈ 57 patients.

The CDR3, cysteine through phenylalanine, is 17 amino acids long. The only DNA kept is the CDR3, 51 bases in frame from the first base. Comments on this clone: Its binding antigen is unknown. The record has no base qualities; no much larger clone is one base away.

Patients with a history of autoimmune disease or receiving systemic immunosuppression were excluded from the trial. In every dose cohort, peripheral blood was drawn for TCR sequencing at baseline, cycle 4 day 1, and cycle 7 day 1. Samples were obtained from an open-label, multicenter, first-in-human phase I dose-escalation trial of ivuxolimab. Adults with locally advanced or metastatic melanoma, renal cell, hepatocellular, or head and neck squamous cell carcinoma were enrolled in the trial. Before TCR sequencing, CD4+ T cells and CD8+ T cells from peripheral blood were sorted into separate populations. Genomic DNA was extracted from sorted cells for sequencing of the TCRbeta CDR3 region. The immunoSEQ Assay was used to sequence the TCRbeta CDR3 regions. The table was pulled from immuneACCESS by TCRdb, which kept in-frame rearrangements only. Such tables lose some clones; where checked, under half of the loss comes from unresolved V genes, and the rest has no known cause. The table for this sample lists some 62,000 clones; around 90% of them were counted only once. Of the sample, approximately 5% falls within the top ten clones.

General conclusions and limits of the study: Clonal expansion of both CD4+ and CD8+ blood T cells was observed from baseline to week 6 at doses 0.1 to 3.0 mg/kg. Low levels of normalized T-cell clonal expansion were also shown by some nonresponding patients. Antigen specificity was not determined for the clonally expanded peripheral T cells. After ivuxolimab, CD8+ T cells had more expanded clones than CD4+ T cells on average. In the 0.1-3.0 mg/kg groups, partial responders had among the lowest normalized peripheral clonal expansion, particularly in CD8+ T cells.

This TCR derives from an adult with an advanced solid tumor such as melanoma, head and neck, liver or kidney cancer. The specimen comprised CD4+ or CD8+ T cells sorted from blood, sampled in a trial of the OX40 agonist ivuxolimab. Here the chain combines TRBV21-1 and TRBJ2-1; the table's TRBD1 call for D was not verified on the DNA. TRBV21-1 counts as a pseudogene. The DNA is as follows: TGTGCCAGCAGCAAAGCGCACGGGACAGGGGGACTCAATGAGCAGTTCTTC. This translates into CASSKAHGTGGLNEQFF.